The text below deals with one T cell receptor beta chain. This sample is drawn from a study of blood T cell repertoires in COVID-19. Study context: T cells, B-cell-depleted T cells, or PBMCs provided the cDNA or gDNA that served as material.

The germline gives CDR1 SGHRS, CDR2 YFSETQ. The CDR3 length is 15 residues. V dropped 3 bases and J dropped 1 base, with 13 bases sitting between them. In the authors' methods: Reference gene primer amplification yielded estimated nucleated cell counts. Measured with immunoSEQ multiplex PCR; TCRdb has only the in-frame clones, and not every one. V and J calls and clone size are as listed in that table; D and trimming were resolved from the DNA. The table shows about 87,000 clones, with about 80% occurring only once. Input material: peripheral blood. The rearrangement links TRBV5-1 to TRBJ1-1, with a tentative D call TRBD1 (6 bases). The TCR sequence derives from a woman aged 70-85 years with acute or convalescent COVID-19. For the CDR3, the DNA is TGCGCCAGCAGCTCTCTCAGGGGTCAGAACACTGAAGCTTTCTTT. It translates to CASSSLRGQNTEAFF.